This TCR beta chain was recovered during a study of shared clonotypes between healthy human individuals (dated by TCRdb to 2019 to 2021). General notes on the study: A couple of women and three men aged 18 to 49 years were included in the cohort. Leukapheresis yielded between about 0.9 and 10 billion PBMCs per donor. For each donor, CD4 naive and CD4 memory were each given three plates, CD8 naive was given two plates, and CD8 memory was given one plate. The study deeply sequenced blood TCR repertoires of five healthy adults to estimate repertoire size and the extent of clonotype sharing between individuals. To increase sequencing depth and limit assay-specific biases, TCR repertoire library preparation and sequencing were carried out by different laboratories using diverse techniques. The full study reports these points: Pairwise subsampling indicated that sequencing depth was expected to affect the degree of clonotype sharing among donors. Sharing across a few donors was observed for about 4.8% of naive CD4, under 4% of naive CD8, 2% to 2.5% of memory CD4, and over 0.3% of memory CD8 clonotypes. The genetic and exposure-history diversity represented was limited by the small number of donors. Sampling was limited to blood, and TCR repertoires in tissue likely differ from TCR repertoires in blood. Rarefaction of sorted-subset datasets indicated incomplete sequencing despite the large sequencing depth. Larger estimated clonotype richness was generally found for naive subsets than for memory subsets. Higher generation probabilities were observed for clonotypes shared by all four sorted-subset donors than for non-shared clonotypes.

The cysteine opens and the phenylalanine closes a CDR3 of 16 amino acids. The entry retains the CDR3 DNA only, 48 bases that are in frame from base 1. Between the V and J ends, shortened by 7 bases and 0 bases respectively, the junction contains 17 bases. The germline V gene provides CDR1 SNHLY and CDR2 FYNNEI. Using the deep immunoSEQ assay, multiplex PCR amplified TCR CDR3 regions from genomic DNA. Extracted genomic DNA from each cell subset was spread evenly across all wells of several immunoSEQ 96-well plates, with each plate serving as a replicate. Each replicate PCR for sorted subsets received 150 to 250 ng genomic DNA, equal to roughly 30,000 T cell genomes. Purified libraries were measured with a Qubit 3.0 fluorometer, size-checked on a Bioanalyzer 2100, and measured again with the KAPA Library Quantification kit. A separate single-read 150-cycle Illumina NextSeq 550 flow cell was used to sequence each immunoSEQ 96-well plate. As for the authors' bioinformatics: Because the immunoSEQ output included only junctional sequences and no quality scores, the filtering could not be the same as the filtering used for full-length reads. To assign V/J genes and CDR3, sequences were annotated using PyIR, a Python wrapper for IgBLAST v1.9, with IMGT germline references. Reads were filtered out if the reads had weak V/J assignments (E-value above 1e-6), no CDR3, stop codons, out-of-frame junctions, or ambiguous translated residues. V3J clonotypes were defined as sequences sharing the same inferred V gene, J gene, and CDR3 amino acid sequence. To compute the percentage overlap between repertoires, the number of shared unique clonotypes was divided by the size of the smaller repertoire. Richness of each repertoire was evaluated using RTK rarefaction, the Chao1 estimator, and Recon v2.1 estimates of unobserved clonotypes. OLGA was used to compute generation probabilities for all TCRbeta clonotypes that the gDNA method yielded from a few donors. TCRdb stores this immuneACCESS table with in-frame sequences only. Part of the clones is absent; in the studies checked, under half of the shortfall reflects unresolved V genes, and no reason is known for the rest. V and J calls and clone size follow that table, whereas D and trimming were derived from the DNA. The sample profile shows 600,000 to 800,000 clones; 72% of them were found once. The top ten clones comprise less than 2% of the sample.

In regard to this clone: Its cognate antigen has yet to be identified. No per-base quality is available; no much larger clone lies one base away.

The donors were healthy, HIV-negative adults who had no recently reported acute infections or vaccinations. Every donor was a Caucasian adult residing in Nashville, Tennessee, USA. CD4+ T cells were enriched through magnetic negative selection, after which naive cells were positively selected on CD45RA and the remaining negative fraction served as the memory subset. Blood was obtained by leukapheresis, after which PBMCs were separated by Ficoll-Histopaque density gradient centrifugation and cryopreserved in liquid nitrogen vapor phase. Analytical flow cytometry was used to check the purity and quantity of each magnetically sorted T cell population. Genomic DNA was isolated from each sorted fraction and quantified by UV absorbance on a Nanodrop 2000c.

The V and J segments used are TRBV2 and TRBJ2-3, with the D assignment possibly TRBD1 or TRBD2, given 5 matching bases for each. Sequenced material: memory CD4+ T cells sorted from blood. Reading the label with the study, this specimen's cell subset or site is: CD45RA-negative fraction. The sequence was collected from a woman aged 30 to 39 in good health. The CDR3 protein sequence reads: CASTPRDGPSTDTQYF. At the DNA level, the sequence is TGTGCCAGCACCCCGAGGGACGGTCCTAGCACAGATACGCAGTATTTT.